These 10 T cell receptor beta chains originate from one sample sequenced in a study of CD8 T cells in ankylosing spondylitis. The antigens of these receptors remain unknown. Study outcomes and limitations: Blood from ankylosing spondylitis patients appeared to carry a characteristic roughly eight-variant TCR beta motif.

TCRdb reanalysed the 5' RACE reads using MiXCR and keeps one entry per CDR3 protein. The sample holds around 220,000 distinct CDR3 sequences; 15% to 20% are singletons and the top ten take approximately 46%. Sequenced sample: blood, either unsorted or a sorted T cell fraction (not recorded which). These receptors originate from a male donor with ankylosing spondylitis.

V is TRBV3-1 and J is TRBJ2-3; TRBD1 might be the D (5 bases). The CDR3 spans 16 residues. The V gene lost 1 base and the J gene lost 0 bases, with 11 bases spanning the gap. Per germline, CDR1 LGHDT and CDR2 YNNKEL (reference sequence). The CDR3 protein is CASSQGGSVSTDTQYF. The DNA of the CDR3 is TGTGCCAGCAGCCAAGGGGGCTCGGTTAGCACAGATACGCAGTATTTT.

The chain has TRBV28 and TRBJ2-7; no firm D call. CDR1 and CDR2 from the germline V gene are MDHEN and SYDVKM. This CDR3 has 14 residues. V lost 5 bases, J lost 2 bases, and 13 bases lay in between. CDR3: CASSPTDGPYEQYF. For the CDR3, the DNA is TGTGCCAGCAGTCCAACCGACGGGCCCTACGAGCAGTACTTC.

The chain carries TRBV25-1 and TRBJ2-1; no firm D call. Germline CDR1 and CDR2: MGHDK and SYGVNS. The CDR3 sequence is 15 residues long. V shed 2 bases and J shed 3 bases, with 11 bases lying between them. Here the CDR3 DNA reads TGTGCCAGCAGTGAAGGGTTTGACGGCTACAATGAGCAGTTCTTC. Residues: CASSEGFDGYNEQFF. The variable domain in full, with the rest retrieved from reference TRBV25-1 and TRBJ2-1, is EADIYQTPRYLVIGTGKKITLECSQTMGHDKMYWYQQDPGMELHLIHYSYGVNSTEKGDLSSESTVSRIRTEHFPLTLESARPSHTSQYLCASSEGFDGYNEQFFGPGTRLTVL.

The V call is TRBV5-1, the J call TRBJ2-7; no definite D call. This CDR3 spans 15 amino acids. Trimming stripped 0 bases from V and 0 bases from J, with 10 bases between. CDR1 is SGHRS, CDR2 YFSETQ, per germline. CDR3 in amino acids: CASSLAWLPSYEQYF. The DNA for the CDR3 is TGCGCCAGCAGCTTGGCCTGGCTACCCTCCTACGAGCAGTACTTC.

This clonotype has ten or more counts. This sequence joins TRBV4-3 and TRBJ2-1; TRBD2 matches 10 bases. J gave up 3 bases and V 1 base, and 0 bases lay outside the gene matches. The CDR3 runs 15 residues. Germline CDR1 reads LGHNA; CDR2 reads YSLEER. The CDR3, as DNA: TGCGCCAGCAGCCAAGTAGCGGGAGGCTACAATGAGCAGTTCTTC. Protein sequence: CASSQVAGGYNEQFF.

The chain has TRBV2 and TRBJ2-7; 11 bases agree with TRBD2. Unmatched junction bases numbered 8, after V lost 7 bases and J lost 3 bases. Germline lookup yields CDR1 SNHLY and CDR2 FYNNEI. The length of the CDR3 is 15 residues. Here the CDR3 DNA reads TGTGCCAGCATGGGAATACTAGCGGGAGTCTACGAGCAGTACTTC. Amino acid sequence: CASMGILAGVYEQYF.

This clonotype has just a few counts. The chain joins TRBV14 to TRBJ2-1, with no clear D. The germline CDR1 and CDR2 sequences are SGHDN and FVKESK. V was cut by 3 bases and J by 9 bases, with 12 bases left in between. This CDR3 contains 13 residues. The CDR3 sequence is CASSQNFKGEQFF. Here the CDR3 DNA reads TGTGCCAGCAGCCAGAACTTCAAGGGTGAGCAGTTCTTC.

V is TRBV9 and J is TRBJ2-7; the D gene is possibly TRBD1 (5 bases). Trimming left V 4 bases short and J 4 bases short, with 12 bases between. CDR1 is SGDLS and CDR2 is YYNGEE in the germline V gene. This CDR3 is built from 13 residues. The CDR3, as DNA: TGTGCCAGCAGCCCAGGGTTCTCTTACGAGCAGTACTTC. It translates to CASSPGFSYEQYF.

There are a few counts of this clonotype. The chain links TRBV9 to TRBJ1-5; D gene ambiguous. The CDR3 spans 12 residues. V was clipped by 7 bases and J by 5 bases, with 10 bases between them. CDR1 is SGDLS and CDR2 is YYNGEE in the germline V gene. Here the CDR3 reads CASGSGDQPQHF. For the CDR3, the DNA is TGTGCCAGCGGGAGTGGGGATCAGCCCCAGCATTTT. Complete variable domain (other parts from reference TRBV9 and TRBJ1-5): DSGVTQTPKHLITATGQRVTLRCSPRSGDLSVYWYQQSLDQGLQFLIQYYNGEERAKGNILERFSAQQFPDLHSELNLSSLELGDSALYFCASGSGDQPQHFGDGTRLSIL.

This clonotype was recorded many times. The rearrangement uses TRBV5-1 and TRBJ2-7; 10 bases map to TRBD1. Germline V gene data show CDR1 as SGHRS and CDR2 as YFSETQ. This CDR3 region has 15 residues. Trimming cost V 1 base and J 3 bases; bases outside gene matches: 4. CDR3 loop: CASSLLGQGNYEQYF. Here the CDR3 DNA reads TGCGCCAGCAGCTTGTTGGGACAGGGGAACTACGAGCAGTACTTC.